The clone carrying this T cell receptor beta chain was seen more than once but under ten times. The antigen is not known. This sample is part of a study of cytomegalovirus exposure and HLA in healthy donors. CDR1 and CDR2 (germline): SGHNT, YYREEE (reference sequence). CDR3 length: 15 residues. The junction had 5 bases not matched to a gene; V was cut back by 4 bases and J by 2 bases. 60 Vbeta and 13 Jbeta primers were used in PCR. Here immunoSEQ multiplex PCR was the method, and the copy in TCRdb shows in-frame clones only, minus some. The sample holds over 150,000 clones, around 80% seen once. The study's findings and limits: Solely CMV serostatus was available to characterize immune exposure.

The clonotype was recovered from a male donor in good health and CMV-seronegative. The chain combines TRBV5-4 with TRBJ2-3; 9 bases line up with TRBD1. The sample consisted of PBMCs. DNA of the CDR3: TGTGCCAGCAGCCTGGACAGGGGCTCCACAGATACGCAGTATTTT. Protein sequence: CASSLDRGSTDTQYF. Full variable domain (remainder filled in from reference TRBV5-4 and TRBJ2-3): ETGVTQSPTHLIKTRGQQVTLRCSSQSGHNTVSWYQQALGQGPQFIFQYYREEENGRGNFPPRFSGLQFPNYSSELNVNALELDDSALYLCASSLDRGSTDTQYFGPGTRLTVL.